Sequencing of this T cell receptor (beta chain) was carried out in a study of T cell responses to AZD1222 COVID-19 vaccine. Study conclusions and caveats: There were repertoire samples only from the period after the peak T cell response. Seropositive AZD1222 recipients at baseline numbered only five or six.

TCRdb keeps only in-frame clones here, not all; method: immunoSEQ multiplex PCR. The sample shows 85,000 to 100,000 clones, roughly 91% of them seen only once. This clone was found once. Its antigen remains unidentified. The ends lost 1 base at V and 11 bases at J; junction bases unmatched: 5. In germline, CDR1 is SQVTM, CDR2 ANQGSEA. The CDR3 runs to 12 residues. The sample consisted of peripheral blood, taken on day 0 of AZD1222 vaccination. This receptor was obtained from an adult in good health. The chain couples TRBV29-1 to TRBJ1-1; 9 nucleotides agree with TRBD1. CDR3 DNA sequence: TGCAGCGTTGAAGGGACAGGGGTCGGTGCTTTCTTT. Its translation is CSVEGTGVGAFF. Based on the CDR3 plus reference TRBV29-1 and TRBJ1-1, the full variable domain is SAVISQKPSRDICQRGTSLTIQCQVDSQVTMMFWYRQQPGQSLTLIATANQGSEATYESGFVIDKFPISRPNLTFSTLTVSNMSPEDSSIYLCSVEGTGVGAFFGQGTRLTVV.